The present entry profiles one T cell receptor (beta chain) with its context. Its target is not known. This sample also contains other DNA sequences that code for the same CDR3. The sample originates from a study of shared clonotypes between healthy human individuals. Study-wide findings and caveats: Larger estimated richness was generally seen in naive subsets than in memory subsets. Relative to clonotypes present in all four donors, those not shared had lower generation probabilities.

Trimming removed 2 bases at V and 1 base at J, with 8 bases between. Germline-derived CDR1 and CDR2 are KGHSH and LQKENI. This CDR3 contains 14 residues. Donors comprised only Caucasian adults living in Nashville, Tennessee. At the deep level, the assay was run. This table comes from immunoSEQ multiplex PCR, and its TCRdb copy is limited to in-frame clones, with some not included. The sample shows approximately 2.4 million clones, approximately 96% of them seen only once. The chain has TRBV18 and TRBJ1-1; D gene uncertain. The sequencing sample was made of naive CD4+ T cells sorted from blood. Sample subset: CD45RA+ positively selected. This sequence originates from a young man in good health. The CDR3 loop reads CASSPSPGNTEAFF. As DNA, the CDR3 is TGTGCCAGCTCACCAAGCCCGGGGAACACTGAAGCTTTCTTT.